Sequencing of this TCR beta chain was carried out in a study of cytomegalovirus exposure and HLA in healthy donors. Overall study findings and caveats: According to reports, the classifier identified cytomegalovirus status with high specificity and sensitivity. Differences between HLA loci emerged in a later analysis of TCR association rates, with DRB1 most and HLA-C fewest. Among donors in an Asian-associated ancestry cluster, a later analysis reportedly found fewer N-insertions than the roughly 700-donor mean. As confirmed in vitro, a few CMV-associated chains were specific for CMV antigens.

This clone was detected once. Its antigen is as yet unknown. The PCR contained 60 Vbeta and 13 Jbeta primers. Here immunoSEQ multiplex PCR was the method, and the copy in TCRdb shows in-frame clones only, minus some. Of around 200,000 clones in the sample, approximately 85% were seen once. CDR1 is MNHEY, CDR2 SVGAGI, per germline. The V gene lost 2 bases and the J gene lost 0 bases, with 8 bases spanning the gap. CDR3 length equals 16 residues. This sequence was found in a woman in her forties or fifties in good health and CMV-seronegative. The source material was PBMCs. The chain is built from TRBV6-5 and TRBJ1-6; D is uncertain. For the CDR3, the DNA is TGTGCCAGCAGTTACAGCGGGAGCTCCTATAATTCACCCCTCCACTTT. Translation gives CASSYSGSSYNSPLHF.